These T cell receptor beta chains were read from a single sample in a study of identical twins. From the 5' RACE reads, TCRdb called clonotypes with MiXCR, one entry per CDR3 protein. Of 450,000 or so distinct CDR3 sequences in the sample, 13% to 15% were seen once. The same data also went into a second study, on yellow fever vaccine responses in identical twins.

Material for sequencing was CD4+ T cells sorted from blood. The source of these receptors is a woman aged 18 to 35 in good health. Each CDR3 is given with its conserved first and last residue. Fields, in order: CDR3 protein, CDR3 DNA, D gene, clone size, V gene, J gene. A D gene is named only where the DNA matches it firmly. The listing skips clone size in some rows; elsewhere it reads once, few, many or a size class.

CASHAMRAGGSTDTQYF	TGTGCCAGCCACGCTATGAGAGCGGGGGGGAGCACAGATACGCAGTATTTT	TRBD2	NA	TRBV7-8	TRBJ2-3
CASSFGLAGVDEQYF	TGTGCCAGCAGCTTCGGACTAGCGGGAGTAGACGAGCAGTACTTC	TRBD2	few	TRBV7-9	TRBJ2-7
CASSQASSGRGEQFF	TGTGCCAGCAGCCAAGCGAGTAGCGGGAGGGGTGAGCAGTTCTTC	TRBD2	many	TRBV14	TRBJ2-1
CASSLGLAGTYNEQFF	TGTGCCAGCAGCCTTGGACTAGCGGGTACCTACAATGAGCAGTTCTTC	TRBD2	NA	TRBV11-3	TRBJ2-1
CASSLDYREQFF	TGTGCCAGCAGCTTGGACTACCGTGAGCAGTTCTTC	NA	few	TRBV5-6	TRBJ2-1
CASSPRLAGGPSSEQFF	TGTGCCAGCAGCCCCCGGCTAGCGGGAGGGCCCTCAAGTGAGCAGTTCTTC	TRBD2	NA	TRBV7-2	TRBJ2-1
CATSDGNEQFF	TGTGCCACCAGTGATGGCAATGAGCAGTTCTTC	NA	NA	TRBV24-1	TRBJ2-1
CASSQDRRGRNEQYF	TGCGCCAGCAGCCAAGATCGCAGGGGGCGCAACGAGCAGTACTTC	TRBD1	many	TRBV4-1	TRBJ2-7
CASSIRTSGHTYEQYF	TGTGCCAGCAGCATAAGGACTAGCGGGCATACCTACGAGCAGTACTTC	TRBD2	few	TRBV11-2	TRBJ2-7
CASSGRGSGVETQYF	TGTGCCAGCAGCGGCCGCGGGAGCGGGGTAGAGACCCAGTACTTC	TRBD2	many	TRBV9	TRBJ2-5
CASSQSGTANQPQHF	TGCGCCAGCAGCCAATCCGGGACAGCTAATCAGCCCCAGCATTTT	TRBD1	few	TRBV3-1	TRBJ1-5
CASSLEQGDEQYF	TGCGCCAGCAGCTTGGAACAGGGTGACGAGCAGTACTTC	NA	NA	TRBV5-1	TRBJ2-7
CGGESGEKLFF	TGTGGGGGGGAGAGTGGTGAAAAACTGTTTTTT	NA	few	TRBV6-1	TRBJ1-4